This TCR beta chain was captured by sequencing in a study of radiotherapy plus CTLA-4 blockade in lung cancer. In germline, CDR1 is MNHNS, CDR2 SASEGT. Trimming removed 4 bases from V and 2 bases from J; junction bases left unmatched: 9. CDR3 length equals 18 residues. The method was immunoSEQ multiplex PCR; TCRdb's version includes in-frame clones alone and lacks a portion of them. Of some 60,000 clones listed, 65% to 85% are singletons. This clone has just a few counts. This sample comprised peripheral blood, obtained from a patient treated with radiotherapy plus ipilimumab. The V and J genes are TRBV6-1 and TRBJ2-5; 14 bases fit TRBD2. The sequence was collected from a human donor with non-small cell lung cancer who had a complete response to radiotherapy plus ipilimumab. This CDR3 reads CASSAANRLAGGQETQYF. Here the CDR3 DNA reads TGTGCCAGCAGTGCCGCGAATCGACTAGCGGGGGGGCAAGAGACCCAGTACTTC.